This TCR beta chain is from a study of PD-1 blockade in mismatch repair-deficient tumors. The V gene's germline CDR1 is KGHSH and CDR2 LQKENI. This CDR3 is built from 15 residues. Trimming cost V 0 bases and J 0 bases, with 8 bases left between them. Generated by immunoSEQ multiplex PCR, the TCRdb table keeps only in-frame clones and is missing some. There are more than 13,000 clones in the sample; 85% to 90% occur only once, and around 10% lies in the top ten. A word on this clone: What it recognizes is unknown.

The time point is: identical roughly 10-day culture without peptide (control). A roughly 11-day in vitro culture was run per each of several reactive peptides. This receptor was taken from an adult with mismatch repair-deficient cancer. J is TRBJ1-2 and V is TRBV18, with unresolved D. This sample comprised cells cultured in vitro, obtained from a patient treated with pembrolizumab. Here the CDR3 DNA reads TGTGCCAGCTCACCACCTTCTAGAGCTAACTATGGCTACACCTTC. Translation gives CASSPPSRANYGYTF.